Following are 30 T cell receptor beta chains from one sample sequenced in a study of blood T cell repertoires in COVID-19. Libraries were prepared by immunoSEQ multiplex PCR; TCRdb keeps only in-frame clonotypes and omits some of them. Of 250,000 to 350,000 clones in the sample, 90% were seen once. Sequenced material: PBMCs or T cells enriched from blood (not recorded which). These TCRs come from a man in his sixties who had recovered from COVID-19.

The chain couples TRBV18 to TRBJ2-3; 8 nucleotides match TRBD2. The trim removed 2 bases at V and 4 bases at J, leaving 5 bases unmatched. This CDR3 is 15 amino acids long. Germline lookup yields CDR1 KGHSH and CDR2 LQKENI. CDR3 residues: CASSPGREDSDTQYF. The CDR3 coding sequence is TGTGCCAGCTCACCAGGGCGGGAGGACTCAGATACGCAGTATTTT. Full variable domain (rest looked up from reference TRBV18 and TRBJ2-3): NAGVMQNPRHLVRRRGQEARLRCSPMKGHSHVYWYRQLPEEGLKFMVYLQKENIIDESGMPKERFSAEFPKEGPSILRIQQVVRGDSAAYFCASSPGREDSDTQYFGPGTRLTVL.

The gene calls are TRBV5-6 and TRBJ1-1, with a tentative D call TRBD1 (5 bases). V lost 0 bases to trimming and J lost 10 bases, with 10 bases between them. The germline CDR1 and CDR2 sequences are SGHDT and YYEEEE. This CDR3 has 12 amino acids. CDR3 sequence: CASSLAGFGAFF. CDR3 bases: TGTGCCAGCAGCTTGGCAGGGTTCGGAGCTTTCTTT. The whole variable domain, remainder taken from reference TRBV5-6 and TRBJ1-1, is DAGVTQSPTHLIKTRGQQVTLRCSPKSGHDTVSWYQQALGQGPQFIFQYYEEEERQRGNFPDRFSGHQFPNYSSELNVNALLLGDSALYLCASSLAGFGAFFGQGTRLTVV.

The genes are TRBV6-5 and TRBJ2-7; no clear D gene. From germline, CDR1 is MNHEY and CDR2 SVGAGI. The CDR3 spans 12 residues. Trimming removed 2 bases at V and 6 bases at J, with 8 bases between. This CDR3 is CASSYRPGEQYF. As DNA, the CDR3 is TGTGCCAGCAGTTACCGCCCAGGCGAGCAGTACTTC.

The CDR3 DNA is TGTGCCTGGAGTGGGACTAGCGGCACAGATACGCAGTATTTT. It codes for CAWSGTSGTDTQYF. The chain has TRBV30 and TRBJ2-3; 9 bases are shared with TRBD2. Germline CDR1 and CDR2: GTSNPN and SVGIG (reference sequence). J gave up 1 base and V 1 base, and 0 bases lay outside the gene matches. The CDR3 extends over 14 amino acids.

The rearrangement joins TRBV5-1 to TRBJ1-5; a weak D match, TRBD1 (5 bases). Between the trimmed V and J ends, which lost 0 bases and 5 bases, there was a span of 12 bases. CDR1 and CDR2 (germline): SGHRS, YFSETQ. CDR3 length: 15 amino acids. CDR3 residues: CASSLVSGVDQPQHF. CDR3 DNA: TGCGCCAGCAGCTTGGTTTCGGGGGTTGATCAGCCCCAGCATTTT. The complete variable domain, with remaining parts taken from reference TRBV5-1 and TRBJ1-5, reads KAGVTQTPRYLIKTRGQQVTLSCSPISGHRSVSWYQQTPGQGLQFLFEYFSETQRNKGNFPGRFSGRQFSNSRSEMNVSTLELGDSALYLCASSLVSGVDQPQHFGDGTRLSIL.

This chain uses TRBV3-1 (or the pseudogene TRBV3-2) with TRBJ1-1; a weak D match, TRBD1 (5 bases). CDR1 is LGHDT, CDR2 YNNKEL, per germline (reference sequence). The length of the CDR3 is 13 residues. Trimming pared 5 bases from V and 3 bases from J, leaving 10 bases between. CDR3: CASSWRGDTEAFF. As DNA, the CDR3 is TGTGCCAGCAGCTGGCGGGGGGACACTGAAGCTTTCTTT.

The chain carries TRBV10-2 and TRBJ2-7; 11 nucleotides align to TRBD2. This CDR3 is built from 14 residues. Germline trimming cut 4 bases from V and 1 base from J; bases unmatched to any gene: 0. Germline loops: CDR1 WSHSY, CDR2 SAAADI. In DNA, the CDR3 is TGCGCCAGCAGTGGGACTAGCGGGTCCTACGAGCAGTACTTC. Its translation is CASSGTSGSYEQYF.

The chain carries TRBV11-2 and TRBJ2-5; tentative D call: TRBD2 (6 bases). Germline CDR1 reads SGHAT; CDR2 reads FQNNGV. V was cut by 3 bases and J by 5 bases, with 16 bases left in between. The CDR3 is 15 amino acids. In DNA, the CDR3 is TGTGCCAGCAGCTTCGCCGGGACTCGCGGGGAGACCCAGTACTTC. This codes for CASSFAGTRGETQYF.

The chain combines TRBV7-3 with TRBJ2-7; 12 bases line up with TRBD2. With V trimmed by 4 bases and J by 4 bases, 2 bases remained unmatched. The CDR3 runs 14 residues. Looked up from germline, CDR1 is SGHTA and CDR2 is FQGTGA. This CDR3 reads CASSSSGGAYEQYF. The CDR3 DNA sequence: TGTGCCAGCAGCTCTAGCGGGGGGGCGTACGAGCAGTACTTC.

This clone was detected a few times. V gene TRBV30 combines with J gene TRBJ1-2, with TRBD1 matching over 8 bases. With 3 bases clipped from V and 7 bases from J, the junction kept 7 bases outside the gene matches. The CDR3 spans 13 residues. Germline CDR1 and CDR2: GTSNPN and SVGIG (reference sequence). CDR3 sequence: CAWSRDRPRGYTF. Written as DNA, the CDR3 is TGTGCCTGGAGCAGGGACAGGCCGCGTGGCTACACCTTC.

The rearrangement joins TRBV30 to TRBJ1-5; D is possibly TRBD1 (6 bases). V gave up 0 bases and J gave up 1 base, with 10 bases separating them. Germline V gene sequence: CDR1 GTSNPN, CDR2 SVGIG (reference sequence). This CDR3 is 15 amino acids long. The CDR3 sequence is CAWSVGGTSNQPQHF. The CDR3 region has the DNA TGTGCCTGGAGTGTGGGGGGGACAAGCAATCAGCCCCAGCATTTT. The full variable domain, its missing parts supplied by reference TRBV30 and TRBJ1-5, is SQTIHQWPATLVQPVGSPLSLECTVEGTSNPNLYWYRQAAGRGLQLLFYSVGIGQISSEVPQNLSASRPQDRQFILSSKKLLLSDSGFYLCAWSVGGTSNQPQHFGDGTRLSIL.

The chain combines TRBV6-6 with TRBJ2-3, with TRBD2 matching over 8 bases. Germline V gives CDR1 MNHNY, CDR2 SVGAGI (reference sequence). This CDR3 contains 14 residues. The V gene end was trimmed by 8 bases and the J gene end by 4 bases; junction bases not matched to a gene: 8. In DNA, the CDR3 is TGTGCCAGCCATTTAGCGGGGTACGCAGATACGCAGTATTTT. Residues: CASHLAGYADTQYF.

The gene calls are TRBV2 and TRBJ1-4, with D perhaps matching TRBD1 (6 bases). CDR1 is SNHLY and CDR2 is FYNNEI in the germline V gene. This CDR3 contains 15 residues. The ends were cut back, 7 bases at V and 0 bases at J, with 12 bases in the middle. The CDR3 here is CASMRGGATNEKLFF. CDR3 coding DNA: TGTGCCAGCATGAGGGGGGGTGCAACTAATGAAAAACTGTTTTTT.

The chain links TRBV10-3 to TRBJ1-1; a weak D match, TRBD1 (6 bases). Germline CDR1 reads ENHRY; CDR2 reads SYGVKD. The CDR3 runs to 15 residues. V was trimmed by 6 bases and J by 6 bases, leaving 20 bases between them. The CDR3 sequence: CAIRGLVHREPEAFF. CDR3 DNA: TGTGCCATCAGGGGCCTGGTGCACAGGGAGCCTGAAGCTTTCTTT.

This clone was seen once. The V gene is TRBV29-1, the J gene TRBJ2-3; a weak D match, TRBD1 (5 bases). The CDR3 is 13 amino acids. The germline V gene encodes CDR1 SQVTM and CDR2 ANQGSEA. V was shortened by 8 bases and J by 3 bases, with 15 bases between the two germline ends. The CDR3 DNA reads TGCAGCAAACGGCAGGGTGGGACAGATACGCAGTATTTT. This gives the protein CSKRQGGTDTQYF.

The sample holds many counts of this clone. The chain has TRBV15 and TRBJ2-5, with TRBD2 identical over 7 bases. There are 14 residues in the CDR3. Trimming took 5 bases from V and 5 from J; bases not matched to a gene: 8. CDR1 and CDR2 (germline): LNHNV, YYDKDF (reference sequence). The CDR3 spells CATSERAGYETQYF. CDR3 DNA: TGTGCCACCAGCGAACGAGCGGGATACGAGACCCAGTACTTC. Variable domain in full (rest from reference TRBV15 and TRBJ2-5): DAMVIQNPRYQVTQFGKPVTLSCSQTLNHNVMYWYQQKSSQAPKLLFHYYDKDFNNEADTPDNFQSRRPNTSFCFLDIRSPGLGDTAMYLCATSERAGYETQYFGPGTRLLVL.

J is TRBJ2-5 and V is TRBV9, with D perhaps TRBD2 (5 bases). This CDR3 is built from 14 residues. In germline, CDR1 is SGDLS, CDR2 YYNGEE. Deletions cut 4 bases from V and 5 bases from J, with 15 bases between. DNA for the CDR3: TGTGCCAGCAGCTCCCCAAGTCGCGGGGAGACCCAGTACTTC. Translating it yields CASSSPSRGETQYF.

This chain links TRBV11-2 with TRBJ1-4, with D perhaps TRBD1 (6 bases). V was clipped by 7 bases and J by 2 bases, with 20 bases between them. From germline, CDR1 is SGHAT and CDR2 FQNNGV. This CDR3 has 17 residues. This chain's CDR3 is CASTSRGQGWTNEKLFF. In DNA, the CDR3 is TGTGCCAGCACCTCTAGAGGTCAGGGGTGGACTAATGAAAAACTGTTTTTT.

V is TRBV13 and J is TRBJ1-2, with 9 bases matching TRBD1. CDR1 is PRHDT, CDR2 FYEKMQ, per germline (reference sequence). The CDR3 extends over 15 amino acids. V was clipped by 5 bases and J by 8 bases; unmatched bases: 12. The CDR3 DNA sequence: TGTGCCAGCAGCCCGCGGTGGACAGGGGCGGGAGGCTACACCTTC. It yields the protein CASSPRWTGAGGYTF.

The CDR3: CASSQGQALEAFF. CDR3 nucleotide sequence: TGTGCCAGCAGTCAAGGACAGGCATTAGAAGCTTTCTTT. This rearrangement joins TRBV2 to TRBJ1-1; 7 nucleotides match TRBD1. The CDR3 consists of 13 residues. V shed 5 bases, J shed 8 bases, and the junction held 8 bases outside the gene matches. Germline CDR1 is SNHLY and CDR2 is FYNNEI.

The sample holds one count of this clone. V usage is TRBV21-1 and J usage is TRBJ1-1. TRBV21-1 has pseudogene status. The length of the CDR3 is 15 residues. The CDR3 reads CASSNRIGGETEAFF. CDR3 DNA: TGTGCCAGCAGCAACCGGATCGGAGGGGAGACTGAAGCTTTCTTT.

The CDR3 region is CASSPDRGVSYEQYF. The DNA for the CDR3 is TGTGCCAGCAGTCCGGACAGGGGAGTCTCCTACGAGCAGTACTTC. This rearrangement joins TRBV6-5 to TRBJ2-7; 9 bases are shared with TRBD1. J gave up 0 bases and V 5 bases, and 5 bases lay outside the gene matches. The CDR3 totals 15 residues. Germline V gives CDR1 MNHEY, CDR2 SVGAGI.

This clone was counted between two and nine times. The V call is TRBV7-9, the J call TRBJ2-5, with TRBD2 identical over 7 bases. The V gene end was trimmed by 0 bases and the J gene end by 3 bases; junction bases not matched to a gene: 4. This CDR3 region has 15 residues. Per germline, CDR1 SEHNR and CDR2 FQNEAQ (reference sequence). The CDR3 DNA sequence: TGTGCCAGCAGCTTAGCGGGAGGGAGAAAAGAGACCCAGTACTTC. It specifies CASSLAGGRKETQYF.

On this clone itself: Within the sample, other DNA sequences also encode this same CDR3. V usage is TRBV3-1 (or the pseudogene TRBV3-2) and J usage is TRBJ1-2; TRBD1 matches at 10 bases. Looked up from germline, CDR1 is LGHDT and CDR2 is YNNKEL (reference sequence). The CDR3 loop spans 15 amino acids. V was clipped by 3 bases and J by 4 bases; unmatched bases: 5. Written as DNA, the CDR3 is TGTGCCAGCAGCCATCGGGACAGGGGTAGCTATGGCTACACCTTC. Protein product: CASSHRDRGSYGYTF.

CDR3 in amino acids: CASSRGDRETSPLHF. The CDR3 DNA is TGTGCCAGTAGCCGCGGAGACAGGGAAACTTCACCCCTCCACTTT. The rearrangement joins TRBV19 to TRBJ1-6; 7 nucleotides line up with TRBD1. Trimming took 6 bases from V and 9 from J; bases not matched to a gene: 11. The CDR3 is 15 residues long. Germline CDR1 and CDR2: LNHDA and SQIVND (reference sequence).

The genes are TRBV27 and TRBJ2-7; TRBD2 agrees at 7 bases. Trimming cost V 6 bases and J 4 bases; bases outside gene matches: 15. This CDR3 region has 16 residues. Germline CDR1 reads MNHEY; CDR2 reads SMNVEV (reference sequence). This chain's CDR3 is CASRTRAAGEVYEQYF. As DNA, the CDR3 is TGTGCCAGCAGGACTCGGGCGGCGGGAGAGGTGTACGAGCAGTACTTC.

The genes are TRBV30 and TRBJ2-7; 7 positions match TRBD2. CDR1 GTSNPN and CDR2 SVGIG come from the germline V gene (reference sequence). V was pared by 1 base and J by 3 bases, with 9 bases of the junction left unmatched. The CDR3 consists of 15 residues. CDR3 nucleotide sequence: TGTGCCTGGAGTGGGGGTCGGCGGGAGTACTACGAGCAGTACTTC. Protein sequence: CAWSGGRREYYEQYF.

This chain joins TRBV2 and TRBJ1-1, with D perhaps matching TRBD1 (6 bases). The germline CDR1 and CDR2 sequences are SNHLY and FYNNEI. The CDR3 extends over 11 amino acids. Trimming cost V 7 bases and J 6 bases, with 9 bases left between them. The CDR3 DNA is TGTGCCAGCAATGACAGGCCTGAAGCTTTCTTT. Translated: CASNDRPEAFF.

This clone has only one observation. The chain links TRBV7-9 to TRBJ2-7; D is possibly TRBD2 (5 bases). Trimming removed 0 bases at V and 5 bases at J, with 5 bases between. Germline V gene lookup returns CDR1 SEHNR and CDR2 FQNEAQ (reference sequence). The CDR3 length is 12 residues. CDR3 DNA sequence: TGTGCCAGCAGCTTAGCGCGGGACGAGCAGTACTTC. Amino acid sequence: CASSLARDEQYF.

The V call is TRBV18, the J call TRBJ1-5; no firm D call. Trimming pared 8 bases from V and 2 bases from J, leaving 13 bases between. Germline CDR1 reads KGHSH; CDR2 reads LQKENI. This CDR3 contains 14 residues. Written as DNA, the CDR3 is TGTGCCAGCGCAGAGGAATGGGGCAATCAGCCCCAGCATTTT. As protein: CASAEEWGNQPQHF.